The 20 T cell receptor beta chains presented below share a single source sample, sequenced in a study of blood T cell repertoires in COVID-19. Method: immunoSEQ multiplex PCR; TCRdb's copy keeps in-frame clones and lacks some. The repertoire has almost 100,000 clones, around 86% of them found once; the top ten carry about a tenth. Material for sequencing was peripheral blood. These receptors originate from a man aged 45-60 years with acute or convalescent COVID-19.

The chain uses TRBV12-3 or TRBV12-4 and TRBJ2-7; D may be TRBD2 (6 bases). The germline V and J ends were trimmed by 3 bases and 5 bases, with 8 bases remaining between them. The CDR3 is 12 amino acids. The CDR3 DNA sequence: TGTGCCAGCAGTTTGACTAGGAACGAGCAGTACTTC. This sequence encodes CASSLTRNEQYF.

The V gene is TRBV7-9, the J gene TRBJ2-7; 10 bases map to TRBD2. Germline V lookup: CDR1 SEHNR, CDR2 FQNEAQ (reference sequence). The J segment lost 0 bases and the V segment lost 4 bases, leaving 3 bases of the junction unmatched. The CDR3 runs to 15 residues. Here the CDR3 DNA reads TGTGCCAGCAGCTCGGGACTAGCGATCTCCTACGAGCAGTACTTC. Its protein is CASSSGLAISYEQYF.

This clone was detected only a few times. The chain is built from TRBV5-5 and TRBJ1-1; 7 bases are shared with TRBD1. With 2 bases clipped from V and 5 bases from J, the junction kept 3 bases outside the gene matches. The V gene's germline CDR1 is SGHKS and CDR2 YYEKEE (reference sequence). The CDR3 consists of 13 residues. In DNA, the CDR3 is TGTGCCAGCAGCTTACAGGGGAGGACTGAAGCTTTCTTT. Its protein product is CASSLQGRTEAFF.

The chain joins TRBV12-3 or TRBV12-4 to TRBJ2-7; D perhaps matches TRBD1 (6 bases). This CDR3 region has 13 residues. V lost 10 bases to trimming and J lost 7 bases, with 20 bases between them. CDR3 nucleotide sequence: TGTGCCACCAAACAGGTGGGGGCCGGGGAGCAGTACTTC. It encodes CATKQVGAGEQYF.

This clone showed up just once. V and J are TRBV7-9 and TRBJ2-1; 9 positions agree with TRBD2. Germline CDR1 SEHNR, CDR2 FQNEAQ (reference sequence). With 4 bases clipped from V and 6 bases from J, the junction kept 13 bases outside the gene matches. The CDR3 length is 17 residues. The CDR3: CASSYRLGLASGNEQFF. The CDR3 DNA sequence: TGTGCCAGCAGCTACCGTCTGGGACTAGCCAGTGGCAATGAGCAGTTCTTC.

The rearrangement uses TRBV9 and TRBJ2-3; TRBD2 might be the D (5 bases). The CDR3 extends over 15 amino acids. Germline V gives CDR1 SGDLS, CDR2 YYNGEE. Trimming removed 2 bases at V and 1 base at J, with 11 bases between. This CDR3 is CASSVAFSGTDTQYF. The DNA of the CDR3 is TGTGCCAGCAGCGTGGCTTTTAGCGGCACAGATACGCAGTATTTT.

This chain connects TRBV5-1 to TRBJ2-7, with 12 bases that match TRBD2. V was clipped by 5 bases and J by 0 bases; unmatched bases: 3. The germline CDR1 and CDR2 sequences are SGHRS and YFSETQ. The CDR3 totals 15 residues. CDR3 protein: CASRLTSGSSYEQYF. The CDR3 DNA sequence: TGCGCCAGCAGGCTGACTAGCGGGAGCTCCTACGAGCAGTACTTC.

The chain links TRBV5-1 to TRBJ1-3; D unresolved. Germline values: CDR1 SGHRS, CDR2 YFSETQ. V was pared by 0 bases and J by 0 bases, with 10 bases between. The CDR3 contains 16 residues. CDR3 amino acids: CASSLAAASSGNTIYF. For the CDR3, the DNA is TGCGCCAGCAGCTTGGCGGCAGCTAGCTCTGGAAACACCATATATTTT.

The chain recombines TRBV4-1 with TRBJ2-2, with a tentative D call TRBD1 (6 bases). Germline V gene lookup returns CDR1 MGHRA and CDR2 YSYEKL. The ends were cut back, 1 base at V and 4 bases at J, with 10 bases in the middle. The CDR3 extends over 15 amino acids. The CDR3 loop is CASSQATGFTGELFF. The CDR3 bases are TGCGCCAGCAGCCAAGCTACAGGGTTCACCGGGGAGCTGTTTTTT.

CDR3 nucleotides: TGTGCCTGGGAACGAGTCGGAAACACCATATATTTT. Its protein is CAWERVGNTIYF. This chain joins TRBV30 and TRBJ1-3; unclear D gene. CDR1 and CDR2 from the germline V gene are GTSNPN and SVGIG (reference sequence). Trimming removed 5 bases at V and 4 bases at J, with 9 bases between. The CDR3 loop spans 12 amino acids.

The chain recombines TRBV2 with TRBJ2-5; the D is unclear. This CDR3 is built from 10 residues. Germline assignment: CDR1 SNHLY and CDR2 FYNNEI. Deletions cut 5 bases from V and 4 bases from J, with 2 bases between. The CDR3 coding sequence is TGTGCCAGCAGTCGAGAGACCCAGTACTTC. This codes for CASSRETQYF.

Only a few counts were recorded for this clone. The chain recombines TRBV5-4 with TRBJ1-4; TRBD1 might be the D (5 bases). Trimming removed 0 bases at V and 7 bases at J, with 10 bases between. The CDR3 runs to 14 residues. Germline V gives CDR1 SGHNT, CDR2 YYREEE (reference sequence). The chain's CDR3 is CASSLAGGGEKLFF. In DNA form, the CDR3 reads TGTGCCAGCAGCTTGGCCGGGGGGGGTGAAAAACTGTTTTTT.

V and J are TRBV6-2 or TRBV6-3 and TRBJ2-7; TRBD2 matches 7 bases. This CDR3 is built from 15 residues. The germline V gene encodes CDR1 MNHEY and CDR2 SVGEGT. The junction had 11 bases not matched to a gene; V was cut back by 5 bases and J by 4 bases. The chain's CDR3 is CASSTGSGGGYEQYF. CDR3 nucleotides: TGTGCCAGCAGTACCGGGTCGGGAGGAGGGTACGAGCAGTACTTC.

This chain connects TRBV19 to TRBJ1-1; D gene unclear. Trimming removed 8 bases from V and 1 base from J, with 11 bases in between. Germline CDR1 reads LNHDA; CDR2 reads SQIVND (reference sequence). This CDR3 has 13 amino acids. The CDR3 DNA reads TGTGCCAGTTCTCTGTTCGGGAACACTGAAGCTTTCTTT. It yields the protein CASSLFGNTEAFF.

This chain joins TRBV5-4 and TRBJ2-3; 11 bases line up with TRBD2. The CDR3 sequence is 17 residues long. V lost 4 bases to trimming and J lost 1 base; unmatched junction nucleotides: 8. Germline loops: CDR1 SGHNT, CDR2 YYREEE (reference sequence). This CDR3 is CASSEIIAGGGTDTQYF. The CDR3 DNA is TGTGCCAGCAGCGAGATAATAGCGGGAGGGGGCACAGATACGCAGTATTTT.

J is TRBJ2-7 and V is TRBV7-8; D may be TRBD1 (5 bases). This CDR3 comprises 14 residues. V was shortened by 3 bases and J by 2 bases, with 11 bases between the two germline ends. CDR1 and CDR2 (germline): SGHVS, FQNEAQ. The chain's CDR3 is CASSLSRGTYEQYF. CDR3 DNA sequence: TGTGCCAGCAGCTTGTCTAGGGGAACCTACGAGCAGTACTTC. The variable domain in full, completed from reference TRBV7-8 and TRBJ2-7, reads GAGVSQSPRYKVAKRGQDVALRCDPISGHVSLFWYQQALGQGPEFLTYFQNEAQLDKSGLPSDRFFAERPEGSVSTLKIQRTQQEDSAVYLCASSLSRGTYEQYFGPGTRLTVT.

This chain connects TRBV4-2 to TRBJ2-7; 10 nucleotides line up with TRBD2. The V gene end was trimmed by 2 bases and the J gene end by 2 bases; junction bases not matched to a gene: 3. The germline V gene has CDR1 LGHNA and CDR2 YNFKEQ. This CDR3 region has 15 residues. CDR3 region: CASSQTGTSAYEQYF. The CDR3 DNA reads TGTGCCAGCAGCCAAACCGGGACTAGCGCCTACGAGCAGTACTTC.

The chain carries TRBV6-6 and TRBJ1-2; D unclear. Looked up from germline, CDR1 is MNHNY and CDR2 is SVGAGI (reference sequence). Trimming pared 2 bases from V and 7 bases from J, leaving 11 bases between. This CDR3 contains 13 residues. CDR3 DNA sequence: TGTGCCAGCAGTTACGATTACCCCGGTGGCTACACCTTC. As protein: CASSYDYPGGYTF.

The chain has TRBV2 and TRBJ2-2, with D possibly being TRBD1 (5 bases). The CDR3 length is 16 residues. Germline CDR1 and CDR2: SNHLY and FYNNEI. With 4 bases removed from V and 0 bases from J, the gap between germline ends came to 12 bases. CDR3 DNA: TGTGCCAGCAGTGTCGACAGCCTAGCGAACACCGGGGAGCTGTTTTTT. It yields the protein CASSVDSLANTGELFF.

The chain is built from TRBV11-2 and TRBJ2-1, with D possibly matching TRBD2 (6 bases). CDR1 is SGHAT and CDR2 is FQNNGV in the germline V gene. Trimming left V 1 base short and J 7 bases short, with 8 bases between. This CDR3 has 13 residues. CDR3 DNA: TGTGCCAGCAGCTTAGCGGGAGTAAATGAGCAGTTCTTC. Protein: CASSLAGVNEQFF.